This entry features one T cell receptor (beta chain) sequence. Its antigen is not known. Clones were read by immunoSEQ multiplex PCR, and TCRdb kept only the in-frame ones, dropping some. The sample consists of about 180,000 clones, roughly 91% of them appearing once. Germline V gives CDR1 MNHEY, CDR2 SVGAGI. V was shortened by 8 bases and J by 0 bases, with 8 bases between the two germline ends. This CDR3 comprises 13 residues. These data belong to a study of T cell responses to AZD1222 COVID-19 vaccine. Broader study findings: The donors showed a predominance of white British ancestry and of females, with possible underestimation of clonal diversity. Repertoire collection took place solely once the T cell response had peaked.

This sequence was found in an adult who received the AZD1222 COVID-19 vaccine. This sequence joins TRBV6-5 and TRBJ1-5; D may be TRBD1 (5 bases). The source material was peripheral blood, sampled 28 days after the second AZD1222 dose. The CDR3 DNA sequence: TGTGCCAGCGGGACCCATAGCAATCAGCCCCAGCATTTT. This translates into CASGTHSNQPQHF.